This T cell receptor (beta chain) was identified in a study of cytomegalovirus exposure and HLA in healthy donors. Study results and caveats: In a later analysis, TCR beta V- and J-gene trimming showed a link to a missense DCLRE1C variant.

This clone has only a few counts. The antigen remains undetermined. The study ran its PCR with 60 Vbeta and 13 Jbeta primers. Profiled with immunoSEQ multiplex PCR; TCRdb holds only in-frame clones, not every one. The sample comprises 95,000 to 110,000 clones, 60% to 85% of which are singletons, and less than 5% rests with the top ten. CDR3 length: 17 residues. V was clipped by 4 bases and J by 3 bases; unmatched bases: 7. Germline loops: CDR1 SGHNT, CDR2 YENEEA. Healthy individuals who donated bone marrow served as the donors. Sequenced: PBMCs. This chain uses TRBV11-3 with TRBJ2-1; 12 bases are shared with TRBD2. The sequence was obtained from a man in his fifties or sixties in good health and CMV-seropositive. CDR3: CASSSTLAGGDYNEQFF. DNA of the CDR3: TGTGCCAGCAGCTCCACTCTAGCGGGAGGGGACTACAATGAGCAGTTCTTC.